The clone carrying this TCR beta chain was seen at least ten times. The antigen remains undetermined. TCRdb re-derived calls from the reads in MiXCR, one entry per CDR3 protein. The profile covers a few hundred thousand distinct CDR3 sequences, with around 15% appearing a single time and roughly half taken by the ten largest. The trim removed 5 bases at V and 0 bases at J, leaving 13 bases unmatched. Germline-derived CDR1 and CDR2 are SGHTA and FQGNSA. This CDR3 has 17 amino acids. The sample belongs to a study of T cell repertoires in cytomegalovirus infection. On the study more broadly: It can be stated that public TCR beta signatures indicated CMV infection as well as a matching HLA type.

Overall study results and limits: The cumulative frequency of public TCR beta families identified carriers of CMV plus the relevant HLA. CMV-specific TCR beta clonotypes restricted by HLA-C dominated the ex vivo response.

The specimen sequenced was CD8+ T cells from PBMCs. This receptor was taken from a human donor in good health (CMV status not recorded). Some clones in this sample may be carry-over from other donors' samples. This chain uses TRBV7-2 with TRBJ2-7, with 7 nucleotides matching TRBD1. This CDR3 reads CASSPWGQQGSSYEQYF. CDR3 DNA: TGTGCCAGCAGCCCCTGGGGGCAACAGGGGTCCTCCTACGAGCAGTACTTC.